The entry below gives a single TCR beta chain sequence along with its context. Its antigen is undetermined. Profiling relied on immunoSEQ multiplex PCR, and the TCRdb table lists in-frame clones only, not all of them. Of 2,100,000 or so clones listed, more than 90% are singletons. Donors were healthy HIV-negative adults without recent acute infections or vaccinations. Splitting of CD4+ cells produced CD45RA+ naive and CD45RA-negative memory subsets. This entry is derived from a study of shared clonotypes between healthy human individuals. In the study overall: Used for every donor were three CD4 naive, three CD4 memory, two CD8 naive and one CD8 memory plate.

Study results and caveats: Generation probability values for non-shared clonotypes were lower than those for clonotypes shared by all four donors.

The source material was naive CD4+ T cells sorted from blood. The subset: CD45RA+ positively selected. This TCR derives from a young man in good health.

The CDR3 loop is CASSSPGLGTDTQYF. The CDR3 nucleotides read TGTGCCAGCAGCTCACCGGGACTAGGCACAGATACGCAGTATTTT. This chain connects TRBV7-2 to TRBJ2-3, with 8 bases fitting TRBD2. This CDR3 is 15 amino acids long. With 4 bases clipped from V and 1 base from J, the junction kept 4 bases outside the gene matches. The germline V gene encodes CDR1 SGHTA and CDR2 FQGNSA.